Detailed here is one T cell receptor beta chain. This record belongs to a study of blood T cell repertoires in COVID-19. Using immunoSEQ multiplex PCR, the repertoire was profiled, and TCRdb retains in-frame clones only, with some absent. Counted here are about 250,000 clones, 70% to 90% occurring once; the ten biggest clones make up about 8.2%. Trimming took 8 bases from V and 7 from J, leaving 21 bases between them. The CDR3 is 15 amino acids. Germline V CDR1 and CDR2: WSHSY, SAAADI. This rearrangement joins TRBV10-2 to TRBJ2-1; D gene uncertain. Sequenced material: PBMCs or T cells enriched from blood (not recorded which). The source of this sequence is a woman aged 45-59 years with acute COVID-19. CDR3 DNA sequence: TGCGCCAGCGCCTTTTCCCCCAGCAACGGGAATGAGCAGTTCTTC. Encoded protein: CASAFSPSNGNEQFF.